What follows is one TCR beta chain and its context. It lacks a known antigen. Per-base quality was not reported, and no clone a single base away is much larger than it. Reading the germline V gene gives CDR1 SGHNT and CDR2 YENEEA. V is shortened by 3 bases, J by 11 bases, and the region joining them spans 16 bases. The CDR3 starts with the cysteine, ends with the phenylalanine, and has 13 residues. Only the CDR3 part of the read is kept: 39 bases, read in frame from the first base. This record belongs to a study of T cell responses to AZD1222 COVID-19 vaccine (dated by TCRdb to about 2021). Regarding the study in general: TCR sequencing covered 230 to 250 trial participants: some 210 given two doses of AZD1222 and 26 given two doses of MenACWY control vaccine. Trial participants were enrolled by age into subgroups of 18-55, 56-69 and 70-plus years, and roughly 160, 29 and 62 TCR-sequenced participants, respectively, were included in these subgroups. What the research found in general, with its limitations: Vaccine-associated CD4 TCRs spanned the whole spike protein, with dominant responses in regions 160-218 and 743-854. Reportedly, almost half of the unique spike-specific TCRs recognized epitopes lying outside the regions that are mutated in the B.1.351 and B.1.1.7 variants. After two AZD1222 doses, spike-specific TCR breadth and depth were significantly higher than at day 0 and than in MenACWY recipients. Only 5 to 7 AZD1222 recipients were SARS-CoV-2 seropositive at baseline, limiting conclusions about previously exposed vaccinees. Because no day 14 peak-response samples were available, repertoires were characterized only after the peak T cell response. Participants were mostly white British and included more females than males, and it was suggested by the authors that clonal diversity may have been underestimated. The 56-69-year group was small, and its depth increase did not reach significance, likely because of low power.

The CDR3 regions of human TCRbeta chains were analyzed by immunosequencing. Per the source publication's procedure: TCRs in the repertoires were matched against a reference library of SARS-CoV-2-specific TCRs that had been generated with the MIRA antigen-specificity platform. Breadth meant the fraction of unique TCRs that were SARS-CoV-2-associated, whereas depth meant the fraction of total T cells that were SARS-CoV-2-associated. Using the MIRA data, each spike-specific TCR was assigned both to the spike region to which the TCR was reactive and to a CD4 or CD8 class. Log10-transformed breadth and depth values were compared by one-way ANOVA with Sidak's multiple comparisons tests. TCRdb re-hosts the immuneACCESS table, in-frame sequences only. Its copies lack some clones; in the studies checked, an unresolved V gene accounts for under half of them, and the cause for the rest is not known. V and J calls plus clone size are reproduced from that table; the DNA served to infer D and trimming. For this sample there are approximately 80,000 clones; 70% to 90% appear just once. The ten top clones hold approximately 3.6% of the sample.

In the paper's terms, the time point label means: about 28 days (+/-7) after the second vaccine dose. AZD1222 recipients with second doses at about 4 weeks or about 12 weeks were pooled, because spike-specific TCR depth and breadth did not differ between schedules. The vaccinee samples were drawn from two UK trials, COV001 and COV002, one of which was a single-blind randomized controlled phase 2/3 trial testing AZD1222 (ChAdOx1 nCoV-19) in healthy adults. Trial participant PBMC samples were collected at day 0 and day 28 after the second dose for TCRbeta chain sequencing. The TCR sequence derives from an adult who received the AZD1222 COVID-19 vaccine. This specimen consisted of peripheral blood, obtained 28 days after the second AZD1222 dose. The sequence is built from TRBV11-3 and TRBJ1-1, with the D gene uncertain. The DNA sequence reads TGTGCCAGCAGCTTGTCTACCCGGGGAAACGCTTTCTTT. Its protein reads: CASSLSTRGNAFF.